A single sample is the source of the 29 T cell receptor beta chains below, sequenced in a study of Ad26.COV2.S vaccination and SARS-CoV-2 variants. Here immunoSEQ multiplex PCR was the method, and the copy in TCRdb shows in-frame clones only, minus some. This table has around 320,000 clones, over 80% appearing once. As to treatment: roughly 19 received Ad26.COV2.S at low or high dose, single or two shots; roughly five received placebo; per-sample allocation not given. The study sampled participants on day 63 after the first vaccine or placebo injection. The source was peripheral blood, collected in a trial of Ad26.COV2.S vaccine versus placebo. Receptors originate from a person aged 18-60 years who received the Ad26.COV2.S COVID-19 vaccine or a placebo.

The J gene is TRBJ1-1, the V gene TRBV7-9, with D possibly being TRBD1 (6 bases). Germline lookup yields CDR1 SEHNR and CDR2 FQNEAQ (reference sequence). This CDR3 region has 12 residues. Trimming stripped 4 bases from V and 11 bases from J, with 14 bases between. Here the CDR3 DNA reads TGTGCCAGCAGCTCACAGGGTTATGAGGCTTTCTTT. This sequence encodes CASSSQGYEAFF.

This clone was seen just once. The V call is TRBV5-1, the J call TRBJ1-1; no clear D gene. V lost 4 bases and J lost 5, with 18 bases in between. CDR3 size: 15 residues. Germline CDR1 SGHRS, CDR2 YFSETQ. CDR3 loop: CASSRSGSFGTEAFF. The DNA for the CDR3 is TGCGCCAGCAGCCGCAGCGGCAGTTTTGGTACTGAAGCTTTCTTT.

The chain employs TRBV7-2 and TRBJ2-5; 8 bases are shared with TRBD2. CDR3 length equals 15 residues. J lost 3 bases, V lost 4 bases, and 7 bases had no gene match. CDR1 is SGHTA, CDR2 FQGNSA, per germline. The DNA of the CDR3 is TGTGCCAGCAGCTCGGGGGGGACTACCGAAGAGACCCAGTACTTC. It translates to CASSSGGTTEETQYF.

The chain combines TRBV7-9 with TRBJ1-4; D remains unclear. Trimming pared 1 base from V and 0 bases from J, leaving 6 bases between. CDR3 length equals 15 residues. Germline CDR1 is SEHNR and CDR2 is FQNEAQ (reference sequence). CDR3 in DNA: TGTGCCAGCAGCTTAGTTGGTGCAACTAATGAAAAACTGTTTTTT. Translating gives CASSLVGATNEKLFF.

V and J are TRBV10-3 and TRBJ1-1; the D gene is possibly TRBD1 (5 bases). The CDR3 length is 17 residues. Per germline, CDR1 ENHRY and CDR2 SYGVKD. V was clipped by 4 bases and J by 1 base, with 19 bases between them. DNA for the CDR3: TGTGCCATCAGTGGGCCGCAGGGAGATCGTAGGAACACTGAAGCTTTCTTT. Translated: CAISGPQGDRRNTEAFF.

A few counts support this clone. The V and J genes are TRBV5-4 and TRBJ1-2; 8 bases map to TRBD1. CDR1 is SGHNT and CDR2 is YYREEE in the germline V gene (reference sequence). Germline trimming cut 4 bases from V and 8 bases from J; bases unmatched to any gene: 7. This CDR3 is built from 13 residues. CDR3 region: CASSVDREDGYTF. The CDR3 DNA reads TGTGCCAGCAGCGTGGACAGGGAAGACGGCTACACCTTC.

The chain links TRBV4-2 to TRBJ2-1; no firm D call. Germline loops: CDR1 LGHNA, CDR2 YNFKEQ. The CDR3 is 18 amino acids. Trimming removed 4 bases at V and 4 bases at J, with 23 bases between. CDR3 amino acids: CASSLKRRAPSPYNEQFF. The CDR3 coding sequence is TGTGCCAGCAGCCTAAAACGCCGGGCCCCCTCGCCATACAATGAGCAGTTCTTC.

This rearrangement joins TRBV12-3 or TRBV12-4 to TRBJ2-1; 7 positions agree with TRBD1. Germline trimming cut 7 bases from V and 4 bases from J; bases unmatched to any gene: 4. CDR3 length equals 13 residues. The DNA of the CDR3 is TGTGCCAGCACCCGGGACAGATACAATGAGCAGTTCTTC. The encoded protein is CASTRDRYNEQFF.

V gene TRBV2 combines with J gene TRBJ1-2; D not resolved. Germline V lookup: CDR1 SNHLY, CDR2 FYNNEI. V lost 5 bases to trimming and J lost 10 bases, with 8 bases between them. The CDR3 has 10 amino acids. DNA of the CDR3: TGTGCCAGCAGTTGGGAGGACTACACCTTC. Translated, it gives CASSWEDYTF.

V usage is TRBV9 and J usage is TRBJ2-7, with 7 bases aligning to TRBD2. Trimming at V came to 1 base and at J to 2 bases, leaving 3 bases not matched to a gene. The CDR3 contains 14 residues. Per germline, CDR1 SGDLS and CDR2 YYNGEE. The CDR3: CASSVLAGAYEQYF. The DNA for the CDR3 is TGTGCCAGCAGCGTACTCGCGGGGGCCTACGAGCAGTACTTC.

The chain uses TRBV9 and TRBJ2-2, with D possibly matching TRBD1 (6 bases). Germline values: CDR1 SGDLS, CDR2 YYNGEE. CDR3 size: 15 residues. V was shortened by 5 bases and J by 8 bases, with 19 bases between the two germline ends. CDR3 amino acids: CASSTQQGSGGELFF. CDR3 DNA: TGTGCCAGCAGTACCCAACAGGGAAGTGGTGGGGAGCTGTTTTTT.

This clone has just a few counts. The gene calls are TRBV28 and TRBJ1-5, with no clear D. V lost 6 bases and J 0 bases, leaving 9 bases between the germline ends. CDR3 length: 14 residues. Germline V lookup: CDR1 MDHEN, CDR2 SYDVKM. The CDR3 here is CASRLGYSNQPQHF. CDR3 sequence (DNA): TGTGCCAGCAGGTTGGGTTATAGCAATCAGCCCCAGCATTTT.

V gene TRBV5-1 combines with J gene TRBJ2-7; TRBD2 might be the D (7 bases). Germline-derived CDR1 and CDR2 are SGHRS and YFSETQ. CDR3 length: 17 residues. V was cut by 3 bases and J by 0 bases, with 19 bases left in between. CDR3: CASSWGGGTGNSYEQYF. In nucleotides, the CDR3 is TGCGCCAGCAGCTGGGGGGGAGGTACAGGGAACTCCTACGAGCAGTACTTC.

Ten or more counts support this clone. The rearrangement uses TRBV10-2 and TRBJ2-7; D may be TRBD2 (5 bases). The CDR3 totals 12 residues. Trimming pared 6 bases from V and 0 bases from J, leaving 6 bases between. Germline values: CDR1 WSHSY, CDR2 SAAADI. In DNA, the CDR3 is TGCGCCAGCAGGGGGAGCTCCTACGAGCAGTACTTC. Protein: CASRGSSYEQYF.

This chain joins TRBV19 and TRBJ2-3; the match to TRBD2 covers 10 bases. This CDR3 is 16 amino acids long. Unmatched junction bases numbered 7, after V lost 6 bases and J lost 1 base. From germline, CDR1 is LNHDA and CDR2 SQIVND (reference sequence). The CDR3 nucleotides read TGTGCCAGTAGGATCGGAAGCGGGGGGGGCACAGATACGCAGTATTTT. This sequence encodes CASRIGSGGGTDTQYF.

The chain uses TRBV29-1 and TRBJ2-4; no reliable D call. The V end was cut by 3 bases, the J end by 2 bases, with 8 bases between. The V gene's germline CDR1 is SQVTM and CDR2 ANQGSEA. This CDR3 comprises 13 residues. CDR3 DNA sequence: TGCAGCGTTGAGGCGACAACCAAAAACATTCAGTACTTC. It is translated as CSVEATTKNIQYF.

This clone came up a few times. This chain joins TRBV6-5 and TRBJ2-2; D is perhaps TRBD2 (5 bases). The V end was cut by 2 bases, the J end by 5 bases, with 9 bases between. This CDR3 is 14 amino acids long. Germline CDR1 is MNHEY and CDR2 is SVGAGI. DNA of the CDR3: TGTGCCAGCAGTTACCCCGGCGGGACCGGGGAGCTGTTTTTT. It is translated as CASSYPGGTGELFF.

V usage is TRBV4-2 and J usage is TRBJ1-3; D gene ambiguous. This CDR3 is 14 amino acids long. Germline CDR1 and CDR2: LGHNA and YNFKEQ. Trimming took off 0 bases at V and 4 bases at J, with 7 bases between the two ends. The CDR3 sequence: CASSQDQRGNTIYF. CDR3 DNA: TGTGCCAGCAGCCAAGACCAGAGGGGAAACACCATATATTTT.

J is TRBJ1-1 and V is TRBV11-2, with D unresolved. Trimming cost V 5 bases and J 7 bases, with 8 bases left between them. Germline CDR1 is SGHAT and CDR2 is FQNNGV. The CDR3 spans 11 residues. The CDR3 DNA follows: TGTGCCAGCAGCCCATTCTATGAAGCTTTCTTT. This translates into CASSPFYEAFF.

The chain recombines TRBV6-4 with TRBJ2-2; D is unresolved. CDR1 and CDR2 (germline): MRHNA, SNTAGT. With 3 bases removed from V and 6 bases from J, the gap between germline ends came to 8 bases. This CDR3 is 13 amino acids long. In DNA form, the CDR3 reads TGTGCCAGCAGTGAGGGCGACGCCGGGGAGCTGTTTTTT. It translates to CASSEGDAGELFF.

V gene TRBV19 combines with J gene TRBJ2-2, with D uncertain. V was cut by 5 bases and J by 4 bases, with 11 bases left in between. CDR3 size: 14 residues. CDR1 LNHDA and CDR2 SQIVND come from the germline V gene (reference sequence). CDR3 residues: CASSVLPSTGELFF. The CDR3 nucleotides read TGTGCCAGTAGTGTACTCCCGAGCACCGGGGAGCTGTTTTTT. Supplemented by reference TRBV19 and TRBJ2-2, the full variable domain reads DGGITQSPKYLFRKEGQNVTLSCEQNLNHDAMYWYRQDPGQGLRLIYYSQIVNDFQKGDIAEGYSVSREKKESFPLTVTSAQKNPTAFYLCASSVLPSTGELFFGEGSRLTVL.

The chain is built from TRBV5-1 and TRBJ1-1; 7 bases are shared with TRBD1. Germline lookup yields CDR1 SGHRS and CDR2 YFSETQ. The junction had 10 bases not matched to a gene; V was cut back by 4 bases and J by 4 bases. The CDR3 totals 15 residues. The CDR3 sequence: CASSPNSAGGTEAFF. As DNA, the CDR3 is TGCGCCAGCAGCCCTAACTCTGCAGGGGGCACTGAAGCTTTCTTT.

This clone occurred once. The chain joins TRBV11-2 to TRBJ1-1, with D uncertain. CDR1 SGHAT and CDR2 FQNNGV come from the germline V gene. The V and J ends lost 5 bases and 5 bases respectively, with 15 bases between them. CDR3 size: 14 residues. The CDR3 nucleotides are TGTGCCAGCAGCCAGATGAGGGAAGGGACTGAAGCTTTCTTT. Translating it yields CASSQMREGTEAFF.

The chain carries TRBV11-3 and TRBJ2-4; D ambiguous. The length of the CDR3 is 13 residues. Trimming removed 5 bases at V and 9 bases at J, with 14 bases between. Germline values: CDR1 SGHNT, CDR2 YENEEA. In DNA form, the CDR3 reads TGTGCCAGCAGCCCCTCAGGTTCCGTCATTCAGTACTTC. The encoded protein is CASSPSGSVIQYF.

The chain is built from TRBV28 and TRBJ2-1; no clear D. The V end lost 2 bases, the J end lost 9 bases, and 11 bases lay between the germline ends. Germline-derived CDR1 and CDR2 are MDHEN and SYDVKM. CDR3 length: 13 residues. CDR3 DNA sequence: TGTGCCAGCAGTTTAGTCCCGACCGGTGAGCAGTTCTTC. As protein: CASSLVPTGEQFF.

The chain combines TRBV12-3 or TRBV12-4 with TRBJ2-5, with TRBD1 identical over 7 bases. The CDR3 spans 12 residues. Trimming took 6 bases from V and 4 from J; bases not matched to a gene: 2. The CDR3 protein is CASSRTGETQYF. For the CDR3, the DNA is TGTGCCAGCAGCCGGACAGGAGAGACCCAGTACTTC.

This chain links TRBV21-1 with TRBJ2-7. TRBV21-1 is assigned pseudogene status. The CDR3 sequence is 12 residues long. CDR3 sequence: CASSKGSYEQYF. Written as DNA, the CDR3 is TGTGCCAGCAGCAAAGGATCCTACGAGCAGTACTTC.

The chain has TRBV7-3 and TRBJ1-1; D not resolved. Trimming removed 4 bases from V and 0 bases from J, with 6 bases in between. The CDR3 is 13 residues long. Germline values: CDR1 SGHTA, CDR2 FQGTGA. The CDR3, as DNA: TGTGCCAGCAGCTCATTTATGAACACTGAAGCTTTCTTT. Amino acid sequence: CASSSFMNTEAFF. Variable domain in full (rest from reference TRBV7-3 and TRBJ1-1): GAGVSQTPSNKVTEKGKYVELRCDPISGHTALYWYRQSLGQGPEFLIYFQGTGAADDSGLPNDRFFAVRPEGSVSTLKIQRTERGDSAVYLCASSSFMNTEAFFGQGTRLTVV.

This clone was found a few times. The chain has TRBV19 and TRBJ1-5; D remains ambiguous. Trimming took 8 bases from V and 0 from J, leaving 17 bases between them. Looked up from germline, CDR1 is LNHDA and CDR2 is SQIVND (reference sequence). The CDR3 covers 16 residues. CDR3 loop: CASGLKAGASNQPQHF. The CDR3 nucleotides read TGTGCCAGTGGCCTAAAGGCAGGAGCTAGCAATCAGCCCCAGCATTTT.